This record covers a single T cell receptor beta chain. The antigen remains undetermined. CDR1 is MNHEY, CDR2 SMNVEV, per germline (reference sequence). The V end lost 4 bases, the J end lost 7 bases, and 13 bases lay between the germline ends. CDR3 length equals 13 residues. This entry belongs to a study of OX40 agonist ivuxolimab in advanced cancers. Study-wide results and caveats: CD4+ and CD8+ blood T cells expanded clonally by week 6 at 0.1 to 3.0 mg/kg.

Using immunoSEQ multiplex PCR, the repertoire was profiled, and TCRdb retains in-frame clones only, with some absent. The data show approximately 70,000 clones, approximately 94% seen once. The clonotype originates from an adult with an advanced solid tumor such as melanoma, head and neck, liver or kidney cancer. The sequences come from CD4+ or CD8+ T cells sorted from blood, collected in a trial of the OX40 agonist ivuxolimab. The chain is built from TRBV27 and TRBJ2-5; D uncertain. CDR3 loop: CASSSIPSLTQYF. CDR3 sequence (DNA): TGTGCCAGCAGTTCAATCCCGTCGTTGACCCAGTACTTC.